Below, 20 T cell receptor beta chains from the same sample are listed, as sequenced in a study of cytomegalovirus exposure and HLA in healthy donors. 13 Jbeta primers and 60 Vbeta primers were used for the PCR. TCRdb keeps only in-frame clones here, not all; method: immunoSEQ multiplex PCR. The repertoire includes 170,000 or so clones, around 83% of them detected once, and roughly 1.6% sits in the top ten. The sequenced material came from PBMCs. The source of these receptors is a man aged 50 or older in good health and CMV-seronegative.

The rearrangement uses TRBV5-6 and TRBJ2-5; 9 bases line up with TRBD2. Gene TRBJ2-7 matches the end of the DNA better, so the J call may be wrong. Germline assignment: CDR1 SGHDT and CDR2 YYEEEE. The CDR3 covers 15 residues. CDR3 bases: TGTGCCAGCAGCTTGGGTAGCGGGAGCTCCTACGAGCAGTACTTC. This translates into CASSLGSGSSYEQYF.

The J gene is TRBJ2-6, the V gene TRBV9; 10 bases line up with TRBD1. Trimming removed 3 bases from V and 0 bases from J; junction bases left unmatched: 6. This CDR3 region has 18 residues. Germline lookup yields CDR1 SGDLS and CDR2 YYNGEE. The DNA of the CDR3 is TGTGCCAGCAGCGCCCGACAGGGGGCGGGCTCTGGGGCCAACGTCCTGACTTTC. Its translation: CASSARQGAGSGANVLTF.

J is TRBJ2-1 and V is TRBV7-6, with TRBD2 matching over 8 bases. This CDR3 is 16 amino acids long. CDR1 is SGHVS, CDR2 FNYEAQ, per germline. V was clipped by 2 bases and J by 7 bases; unmatched bases: 10. This CDR3 is CASSLRGSGGYNEQFF. CDR3 sequence (DNA): TGTGCCAGCAGCTTAAGGGGGAGCGGGGGCTATAATGAGCAGTTCTTC.

This chain connects TRBV27 to TRBJ2-2; a weak D match, TRBD1 (5 bases). The CDR3 is 15 residues long. The V gene lost 3 bases and the J gene lost 4 bases, with 12 bases spanning the gap. Germline V gives CDR1 MNHEY, CDR2 SMNVEV (reference sequence). CDR3 bases: TGTGCCAGCAGTTTCAATCTCAGGGCCACCGGGGAGCTGTTTTTT. It yields the protein CASSFNLRATGELFF.

The V and J genes are TRBV19 and TRBJ1-2; no definite D call. V gave up 3 bases and J gave up 0 bases, with 5 bases separating them. CDR1 LNHDA and CDR2 SQIVND come from the germline V gene (reference sequence). The CDR3 is 13 residues long. CDR3 DNA sequence: TGTGCCAGTAGTATTAATACTAACTATGGCTACACCTTC. Its translation is CASSINTNYGYTF.

This clone has just one count. Other DNA sequences in the same sample also yield this CDR3. The chain uses TRBV5-1 and TRBJ1-1; the match to TRBD1 covers 7 bases. V gave up 2 bases and J gave up 1 base; unmatched junction bases: 2. The CDR3 is 14 residues long. Germline V lookup: CDR1 SGHRS, CDR2 YFSETQ. The CDR3 region has the DNA TGCGCCAGCAGCTTAGGGGGCCAGAACACTGAAGCTTTCTTT. Translated, it gives CASSLGGQNTEAFF.

The V gene is TRBV6-5, the J gene TRBJ2-3, with 9 bases lining up with TRBD2. The length of the CDR3 is 15 residues. Trimming took 6 bases from V and 1 from J; bases not matched to a gene: 5. The V gene's germline CDR1 is MNHEY and CDR2 SVGAGI. CDR3 sequence (DNA): TGTGCCAGCAGACGGAGCGGGGGGCGCACAGATACGCAGTATTTT. As protein: CASRRSGGRTDTQYF.

V gene TRBV10-3 combines with J gene TRBJ2-7; D gene uncertain. The germline V and J ends were trimmed by 1 base and 2 bases, with 12 bases remaining between them. Germline lookup yields CDR1 ENHRY and CDR2 SYGVKD. The CDR3 covers 15 residues. CDR3 DNA sequence: TGTGCCATCAGTGAGTGGAAGAAAACTACCTACGAGCAGTACTTC. Translating it yields CAISEWKKTTYEQYF.

The chain carries TRBV27 and TRBJ2-1, with D uncertain. Germline CDR1 and CDR2: MNHEY and SMNVEV (reference sequence). This CDR3 is 13 amino acids long. V dropped 6 bases and J dropped 2 bases, with 8 bases sitting between them. The CDR3 DNA is TGTGCCAGCAGCTCCGCAGCCTACAATGAGCAGTTCTTC. Protein product: CASSSAAYNEQFF.

The chain couples TRBV7-9 to TRBJ2-7; TRBD2 is a possible D gene (6 bases). Germline loops: CDR1 SEHNR, CDR2 FQNEAQ (reference sequence). Between the trimmed V and J ends, which lost 1 base and 6 bases, there was a span of 10 bases. This CDR3 spans 13 amino acids. The CDR3 DNA follows: TGTGCCAGCAGCTTAGGGAGGGCCCGCGAGCAGTACTTC. Translating gives CASSLGRAREQYF.

CDR3 sequence (DNA): TGTGCCAGCATTAACAGAATTAACACCGGGGAGCTGTTTTTT. This translates into CASINRINTGELFF. The chain couples TRBV6-6 to TRBJ2-2; D gene unclear. The CDR3 has 14 amino acids. The ends were cut back, 7 bases at V and 2 bases at J, with 11 bases in the middle. CDR1 and CDR2 (germline): MNHNY, SVGAGI (reference sequence).

This clone has just one count. The chain joins TRBV11-2 to TRBJ2-1, with D hard to call. The CDR3 consists of 13 residues. Germline CDR1 SGHAT, CDR2 FQNNGV. The ends were cut back, 5 bases at V and 12 bases at J, with 17 bases in the middle. The CDR3 sequence is CASSPTRYRRQFF. CDR3 bases: TGTGCCAGCAGCCCAACCAGGTATCGGCGGCAGTTCTTC. The full variable domain, with the rest looked up from reference TRBV11-2 and TRBJ2-1, is EAGVAQSPRYKIIEKRQSVAFWCNPISGHATLYWYQQILGQGPKLLIQFQNNGVVDDSQLPKDRFSAERLKGVDSTLKIQPAKLEDSAVYLCASSPTRYRRQFFGPGTRLTVL.

The V gene is TRBV19, the J gene TRBJ1-3, with a tentative D call TRBD1 (5 bases). Per the germline V gene, CDR1 is LNHDA and CDR2 is SQIVND (reference sequence). The CDR3 consists of 14 residues. V lost 9 bases and J 2 bases, leaving 14 bases between the germline ends. The CDR3 spells CASLDGAAGNTIYF. CDR3 in DNA: TGTGCCAGCCTGGATGGGGCAGCTGGAAACACCATATATTTT. The full variable domain, rest sourced from reference TRBV19 and TRBJ1-3, is DGGITQSPKYLFRKEGQNVTLSCEQNLNHDAMYWYRQDPGQGLRLIYYSQIVNDFQKGDIAEGYSVSREKKESFPLTVTSAQKNPTAFYLCASLDGAAGNTIYFGEGSWLTVV.

J is TRBJ2-2 and V is TRBV7-2; TRBD2 is a possible D gene (6 bases). Germline values: CDR1 SGHTA, CDR2 FQGNSA. The CDR3 runs to 13 residues. The ends were cut back, 5 bases at V and 6 bases at J, with 10 bases in the middle. The CDR3 DNA reads as TGTGCCAGCAGCCATAGGGAGGCCGGGGAGCTGTTTTTT. Its protein is CASSHREAGELFF.

The chain recombines TRBV5-5 with TRBJ1-3; a weak D match, TRBD1 (5 bases). The germline V gene has CDR1 SGHKS and CDR2 YYEKEE (reference sequence). The CDR3 is 16 residues long. V shed 0 bases and J shed 0 bases, with 10 bases lying between them. Here the CDR3 DNA reads TGTGCCAGCAGCTTGGTCAGGGCGAGCTCTGGAAACACCATATATTTT. Translation: CASSLVRASSGNTIYF.

The chain couples TRBV7-6 to TRBJ2-2, with TRBD2 matching 8 bases. The length of the CDR3 is 15 residues. Trimming took 3 bases from V and 6 from J; bases not matched to a gene: 6. From germline, CDR1 is SGHVS and CDR2 FNYEAQ. In DNA form, the CDR3 reads TGTGCCAGCAGCTTTTCCCCGGGGGGGGCCGGGGAGCTGTTTTTT. Protein: CASSFSPGGAGELFF.

The V gene is TRBV15, the J gene TRBJ2-3; D gene uncertain. The CDR3 covers 16 residues. Germline CDR1 and CDR2: LNHNV and YYDKDF (reference sequence). V was trimmed by 0 bases and J by 0 bases, leaving 10 bases between them. The CDR3 DNA reads TGTGCCACCAGCAGAGATGGCGCGGTTAGCACAGATACGCAGTATTTT. Translation: CATSRDGAVSTDTQYF.

A remark on this clone: Sequence at one end of the junction differs from germline and may be a read error. V gene TRBV7-9 combines with J gene TRBJ2-7, with D possibly matching TRBD1 (6 bases). This CDR3 has 12 residues. Germline CDR1 is SEHNR and CDR2 is FQNEAQ (reference sequence). CDR3 in amino acids: CSSRFTGNEQYF. The DNA of the CDR3 is TGTTCCAGCAGGTTTACAGGGAACGAGCAGTACTTC.

The chain uses TRBV28 and TRBJ1-6; possible D gene TRBD1, 5 bases. Germline CDR1 and CDR2: MDHEN and SYDVKM. V lost 7 bases, J lost 7 bases, and 17 bases lay in between. The CDR3 length is 15 residues. CDR3 sequence: CASTLGGFINSPLHF. CDR3 DNA: TGTGCCAGCACCCTGGGGGGGTTTATCAATTCACCCCTCCACTTT.

This clone was counted a few times. This chain uses TRBV2 with TRBJ1-4; 8 bases fit TRBD1. The CDR3 loop spans 13 amino acids. In germline, CDR1 is SNHLY, CDR2 FYNNEI. The V segment lost 0 bases and the J segment 14 bases; nucleotides outside the gene matches: 5. The CDR3, as DNA: TGTGCCAGCAGTGAAGCGCCCCGGGACAGGCTGTTTTTT. Its protein is CASSEAPRDRLFF.